These 14 T cell receptor beta chains share one sample of origin, sequenced in a study of blood T cell repertoires in COVID-19. Libraries were prepared by immunoSEQ multiplex PCR; TCRdb keeps only in-frame clonotypes and omits some of them. The repertoire holds 270,000 or so clones, 85% to 90% seen once, with about 4% in the top ten. Sequencing was carried out using PBMCs or T cells enriched from blood (not recorded which). All receptors come from a woman in her twenties or thirties with acute COVID-19.

This clone has just one count. The CDR3 spells CASSSLAGHSYEQYF. The DNA for the CDR3 is TGTGCCAGCAGTTCCTTAGCGGGACACTCCTACGAGCAGTACTTC. The J gene is TRBJ2-7, the V gene TRBV27; 8 nucleotides align to TRBD2. This CDR3 contains 15 residues. The ends lost 4 bases at V and 0 bases at J; junction bases unmatched: 5. Germline assignment: CDR1 MNHEY and CDR2 SMNVEV (reference sequence).

The genes are TRBV10-2 and TRBJ2-7; perhaps TRBD2 as D (5 bases). Germline CDR1 and CDR2: WSHSY and SAAADI. The length of the CDR3 is 14 residues. V was trimmed by 4 bases and J by 5 bases, leaving 15 bases between them. For the CDR3, the DNA is TGCGCCAGCAGTGTAGTACTAGATCGGAACGAGCAGTACTTC. It encodes CASSVVLDRNEQYF.

This chain links TRBV19 with TRBJ1-3; 8 bases agree with TRBD1. CDR1 is LNHDA and CDR2 is SQIVND in the germline V gene (reference sequence). The CDR3 spans 16 residues. The V gene end was trimmed by 7 bases and the J gene end by 3 bases; junction bases not matched to a gene: 11. CDR3: CASTDGQGGFGNTIYF. CDR3 DNA sequence: TGTGCCAGTACTGACGGACAGGGCGGATTTGGAAACACCATATATTTT.

This rearrangement joins TRBV19 to TRBJ2-3, with TRBD1 matching 8 bases. The germline V gene has CDR1 LNHDA and CDR2 SQIVND (reference sequence). The CDR3 totals 14 residues. Trimming removed 3 bases from V and 5 bases from J; junction bases left unmatched: 4. The CDR3 nucleotides are TGTGCCAGTAGTATTTCAGGGGGCCAAGATACGCAGTATTTT. Translated: CASSISGGQDTQYF.

This clone was seen just once. V usage is TRBV28 and J usage is TRBJ1-5; D unresolved. CDR3 length: 11 residues. The V gene lost 8 bases and the J gene lost 1 base, with 3 bases spanning the gap. The germline gives CDR1 MDHEN, CDR2 SYDVKM. This CDR3 reads CASQSNQPQHF. The CDR3 nucleotides read TGTGCCAGCCAGAGCAATCAGCCCCAGCATTTT.

The chain couples TRBV11-3 to TRBJ2-2; weak D call: TRBD2 (6 bases). V shed 4 bases and J shed 6 bases, with 12 bases lying between them. The CDR3 extends over 14 amino acids. Germline CDR1 and CDR2: SGHNT and YENEEA. CDR3 coding DNA: TGTGCCAGCAGCTCGGGAGTCCAAGCCGGGGAGCTGTTTTTT. Its protein product is CASSSGVQAGELFF.

The rearrangement uses TRBV7-3 and TRBJ2-6; 9 bases match TRBD1. V shed 4 bases and J 0 bases; nucleotides not matched to a gene: 10. From germline, CDR1 is SGHTA and CDR2 FQGTGA. The CDR3 runs 19 residues. The CDR3 region is CASSSSRDRESSGANVLTF. The CDR3 nucleotides are TGTGCCAGCAGCTCATCCCGGGACAGGGAAAGCTCTGGGGCCAACGTCCTGACTTTC.

This chain connects TRBV3-1 (or the pseudogene TRBV3-2) to TRBJ2-6; the match to TRBD1 covers 8 bases. The CDR3 has 19 amino acids. Germline trimming cut 3 bases from V and 2 bases from J; bases unmatched to any gene: 12. CDR1 and CDR2 from the germline V gene are LGHDT and YNNKEL (reference sequence). For the CDR3, the DNA is TGTGCCAGCAGCCAGACAGGGGTTACCGCGGGTGCTGGGGCCAACGTCCTGACTTTC. Its protein product is CASSQTGVTAGAGANVLTF.

This rearrangement joins TRBV30 to TRBJ1-1; D call uncertain. The V and J ends lost 0 bases and 1 base respectively, with 6 bases between them. CDR3 size: 13 residues. Germline V lookup: CDR1 GTSNPN, CDR2 SVGIG (reference sequence). The CDR3 DNA follows: TGTGCCTGGAGTGTCATACAGAACACTGAAGCTTTCTTT. It specifies CAWSVIQNTEAFF.

The chain recombines TRBV11-3 with TRBJ2-2; the match to TRBD1 covers 8 bases. Germline V gives CDR1 SGHNT, CDR2 YENEEA. The CDR3 extends over 19 amino acids. Trimming cost V 0 bases and J 6 bases; bases outside gene matches: 15. CDR3 region: CASSLDEARDRSIAGELFF. CDR3 DNA: TGTGCCAGCAGCTTAGACGAGGCCCGGGACAGGTCGATTGCCGGGGAGCTGTTTTTT.

V and J are TRBV21-1 and TRBJ1-3; the table's D call, TRBD1, has no DNA check behind it. TRBV21-1 is a documented pseudogene. This CDR3 comprises 19 residues. The CDR3 spells CASSPWISREQLSGNTIYF. The CDR3 DNA follows: TGTGCCAGCAGCCCTTGGATAAGCAGGGAACAACTCTCTGGAAACACCATATATTTT.

This clone was recorded only once. The rearrangement links TRBV28 to TRBJ2-7, with 12 nucleotides matching TRBD2. Germline V gene sequence: CDR1 MDHEN, CDR2 SYDVKM. There are 17 residues in the CDR3. The trim removed 7 bases at V and 3 bases at J, leaving 13 bases unmatched. The DNA of the CDR3 is TGTGCCAGCACCCTGACTAGCGGGAGAGGATCGGGCTACGAGCAGTACTTC. Its protein product is CASTLTSGRGSGYEQYF.

This clone was seen only a few times. The genes are TRBV28 and TRBJ2-3; 7 nucleotides agree with TRBD1. The CDR3 runs to 13 residues. Germline V lookup: CDR1 MDHEN, CDR2 SYDVKM. The junction had 4 bases not matched to a gene; V was cut back by 2 bases and J by 8 bases. CDR3 residues: CASSLVAGGTQYF. The CDR3 DNA is TGTGCCAGCAGTTTAGTGGCAGGGGGTACGCAGTATTTT.

This chain links TRBV6-5 with TRBJ2-7; 10 bases are a match to TRBD1. V was clipped by 0 bases and J by 6 bases; unmatched bases: 8. CDR3 length: 16 residues. Germline assignment: CDR1 MNHEY and CDR2 SVGAGI. The CDR3 DNA reads TGTGCCAGCAGTTACTCAGAACCGGGACAGGGGACCGAGCAGTACTTC. Its protein is CASSYSEPGQGTEQYF.